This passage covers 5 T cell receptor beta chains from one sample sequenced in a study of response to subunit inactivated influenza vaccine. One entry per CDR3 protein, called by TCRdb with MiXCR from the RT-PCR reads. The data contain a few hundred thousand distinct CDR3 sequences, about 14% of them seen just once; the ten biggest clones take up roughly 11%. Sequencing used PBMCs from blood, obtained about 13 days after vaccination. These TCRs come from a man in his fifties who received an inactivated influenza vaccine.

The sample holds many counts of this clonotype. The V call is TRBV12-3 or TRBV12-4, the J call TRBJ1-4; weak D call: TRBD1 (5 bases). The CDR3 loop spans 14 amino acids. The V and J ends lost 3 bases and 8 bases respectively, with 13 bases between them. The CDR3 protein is CASSFSGGKEKLFF. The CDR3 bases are TGTGCCAGCAGTTTTAGTGGGGGAAAAGAAAAACTGTTTTTT.

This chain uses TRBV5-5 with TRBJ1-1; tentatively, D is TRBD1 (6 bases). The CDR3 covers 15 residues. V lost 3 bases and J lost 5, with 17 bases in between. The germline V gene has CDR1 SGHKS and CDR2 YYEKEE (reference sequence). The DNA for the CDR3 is TGTGCCAGCAGCTCACACCGGGACACGGGGACTGAAGCTTTCTTT. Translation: CASSSHRDTGTEAFF.

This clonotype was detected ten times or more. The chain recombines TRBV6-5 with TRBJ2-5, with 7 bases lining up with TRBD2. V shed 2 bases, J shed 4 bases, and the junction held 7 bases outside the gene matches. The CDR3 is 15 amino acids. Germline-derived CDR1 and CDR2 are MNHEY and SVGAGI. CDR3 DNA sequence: TGTGCCAGCAGTTACAGTGGAGGGAGGGGAGAGACCCAGTACTTC. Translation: CASSYSGGRGETQYF.

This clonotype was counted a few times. CDR3 in DNA: TGTGCCAGCAGCCGGGGAAGTGAGCAGTTCTTC. Translation gives CASSRGSEQFF. The rearrangement uses TRBV7-3 and TRBJ2-1, with D perhaps matching TRBD2 (5 bases). The CDR3 is 11 amino acids. Germline CDR1 is SGHTA and CDR2 is FQGTGA. Trimming took off 5 bases at V and 9 bases at J, with 8 bases between the two ends.

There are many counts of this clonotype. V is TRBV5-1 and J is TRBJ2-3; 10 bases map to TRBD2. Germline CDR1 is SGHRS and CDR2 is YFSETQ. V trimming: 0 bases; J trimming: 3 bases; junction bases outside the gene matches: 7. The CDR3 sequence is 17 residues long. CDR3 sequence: CASSLGSSSGGTDTQYF. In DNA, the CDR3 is TGCGCCAGCAGCTTGGGGAGTTCTAGCGGGGGAACAGATACGCAGTATTTT.